This T cell receptor beta chain was found in a study of shared clonotypes between healthy human individuals. Germline V gives CDR1 SGHTS, CDR2 YDEGEE. V lost 1 base, J lost 0 bases, and 8 bases lay in between. This CDR3 region has 15 residues. Study-level findings and limits: It was the non-shared clonotypes that had lower generation probabilities than clonotypes shared by all four donors. Memory subsets had estimated richness that was generally smaller than that of naive subsets. Around 4.7% was the fraction of naive CD4 clonotypes found shared across several donors. Sampling was confined to blood; repertoires within tissues likely differ.

This table comes from immunoSEQ multiplex PCR, and its TCRdb copy is limited to in-frame clones, with some not included. The sample records 2 million to 3 million clones, more than 85% being singletons. Note on this clone: No antigen is known for it.

Sequenced: naive CD4+ T cells from PBMCs. Subset defined: CD45RA+ positively selected. The chain uses TRBV5-8 and TRBJ1-3, with D uncertain. The sequence came from a man aged 18 to 30 in good health. Some clones in this sample may be carry-over from other donors' samples. The CDR3 sequence: CASSLMAGSGNTIYF. The CDR3 DNA reads TGTGCCAGCAGCTTGATGGCTGGCTCTGGAAACACCATATATTTT.